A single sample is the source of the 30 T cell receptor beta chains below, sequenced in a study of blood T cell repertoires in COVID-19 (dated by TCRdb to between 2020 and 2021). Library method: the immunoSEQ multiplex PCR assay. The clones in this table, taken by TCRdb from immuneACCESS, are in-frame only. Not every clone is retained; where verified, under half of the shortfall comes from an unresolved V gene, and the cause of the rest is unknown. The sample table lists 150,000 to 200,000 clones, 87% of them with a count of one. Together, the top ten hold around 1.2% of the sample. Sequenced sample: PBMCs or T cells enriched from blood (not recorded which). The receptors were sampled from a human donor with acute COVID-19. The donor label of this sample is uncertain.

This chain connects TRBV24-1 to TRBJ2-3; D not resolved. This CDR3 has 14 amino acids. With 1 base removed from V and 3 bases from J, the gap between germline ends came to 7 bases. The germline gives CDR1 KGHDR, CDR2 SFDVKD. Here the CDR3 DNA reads TGTGCCACCAGTGATTTAAGCAGGACAGATACGCAGTATTTT. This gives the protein CATSDLSRTDTQYF.

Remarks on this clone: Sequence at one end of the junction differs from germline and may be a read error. The CDR3 DNA reads as TGTGCCAGCACCTTGAAGGGGGGGGTGCAAGAGACCCAGTACTTC. It is translated as CASTLKGGVQETQYF. The chain employs TRBV5-4 and TRBJ2-5, with D perhaps TRBD2 (7 bases). The CDR3 covers 15 residues. The germline V gene encodes CDR1 SGHNT and CDR2 YYREEE (reference sequence).

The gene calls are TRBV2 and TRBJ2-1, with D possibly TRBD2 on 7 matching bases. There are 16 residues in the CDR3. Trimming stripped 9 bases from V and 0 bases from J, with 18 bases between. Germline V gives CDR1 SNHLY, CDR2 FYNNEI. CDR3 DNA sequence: TGTGCCAGGCAACATAGGGGGGGGAGCTCCTACAATGAGCAGTTCTTC. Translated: CARQHRGGSSYNEQFF.

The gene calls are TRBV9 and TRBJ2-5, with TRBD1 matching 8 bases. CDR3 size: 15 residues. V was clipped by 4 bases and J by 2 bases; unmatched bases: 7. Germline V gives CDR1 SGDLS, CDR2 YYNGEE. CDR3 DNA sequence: TGTGCCAGCAGCCCCCGGGACAGGAGTCAAGAGACCCAGTACTTC. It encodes CASSPRDRSQETQYF.

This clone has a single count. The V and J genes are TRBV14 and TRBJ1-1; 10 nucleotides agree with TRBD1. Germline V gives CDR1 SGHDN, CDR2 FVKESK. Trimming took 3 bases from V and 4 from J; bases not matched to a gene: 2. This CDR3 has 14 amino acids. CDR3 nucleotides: TGTGCCAGCAGCCATGGGACAGGGGTCACTGAAGCTTTCTTT. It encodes CASSHGTGVTEAFF. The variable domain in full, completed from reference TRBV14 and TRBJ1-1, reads EAGVTQFPSHSVIEKGQTVTLRCDPISGHDNLYWYRRVMGKEIKFLLHFVKESKQDESGMPNNRFLAERTGGTYSTLKVQPAELEDSGVYFCASSHGTGVTEAFFGQGTRLTVV.

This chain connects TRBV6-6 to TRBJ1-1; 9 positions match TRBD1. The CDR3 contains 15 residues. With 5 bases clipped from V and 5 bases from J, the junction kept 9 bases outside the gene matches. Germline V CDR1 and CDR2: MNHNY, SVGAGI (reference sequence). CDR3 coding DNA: TGTGCCAGCAGTCCCGGGACAGGGTGGGGGACTGAAGCTTTCTTT. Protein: CASSPGTGWGTEAFF.

The CDR3 here is CAWSVSSMLDTQYF. CDR3 nucleotides: TGTGCCTGGAGTGTATCATCCATGTTAGATACGCAGTATTTT. This chain uses TRBV30 with TRBJ2-3; D not resolved. Germline V gene data show CDR1 as GTSNPN and CDR2 as SVGIG (reference sequence). V was trimmed by 0 bases and J by 5 bases, leaving 12 bases between them. The CDR3 loop spans 14 amino acids.

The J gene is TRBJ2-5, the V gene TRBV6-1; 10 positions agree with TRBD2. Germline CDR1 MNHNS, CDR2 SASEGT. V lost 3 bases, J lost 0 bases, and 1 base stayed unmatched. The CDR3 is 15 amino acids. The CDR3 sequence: CASSELAGDQETQYF. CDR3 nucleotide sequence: TGTGCCAGCAGTGAGCTAGCGGGGGACCAAGAGACCCAGTACTTC.

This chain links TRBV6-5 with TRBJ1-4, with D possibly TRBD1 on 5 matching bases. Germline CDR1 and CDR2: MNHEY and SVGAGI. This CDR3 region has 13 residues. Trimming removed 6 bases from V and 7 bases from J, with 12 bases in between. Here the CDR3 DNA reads TGTGCCAGCAGCCGGGAGGGGCCTGAAAAACTGTTTTTT. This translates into CASSREGPEKLFF.

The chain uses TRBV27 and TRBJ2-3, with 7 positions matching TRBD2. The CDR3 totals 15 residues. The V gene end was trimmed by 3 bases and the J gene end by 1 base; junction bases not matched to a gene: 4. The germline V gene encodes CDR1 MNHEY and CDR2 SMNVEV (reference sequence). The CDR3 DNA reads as TGTGCCAGCAGTTTGTTAAGCGGGGGCACAGATACGCAGTATTTT. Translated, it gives CASSLLSGGTDTQYF.

The chain's CDR3 is CASTSGGVWSTDTQYF. DNA for the CDR3: TGTGCCAGTACTAGCGGGGGTGTTTGGAGTACAGATACGCAGTATTTT. The chain is built from TRBV19 and TRBJ2-3, with TRBD2 identical over 10 bases. V gave up 7 bases and J gave up 3 bases; unmatched junction bases: 10. The CDR3 totals 16 residues. The germline gives CDR1 LNHDA, CDR2 SQIVND (reference sequence). Based on the CDR3 plus reference TRBV19 and TRBJ2-3, the full variable domain is DGGITQSPKYLFRKEGQNVTLSCEQNLNHDAMYWYRQDPGQGLRLIYYSQIVNDFQKGDIAEGYSVSREKKESFPLTVTSAQKNPTAFYLCASTSGGVWSTDTQYFGPGTRLTVL.

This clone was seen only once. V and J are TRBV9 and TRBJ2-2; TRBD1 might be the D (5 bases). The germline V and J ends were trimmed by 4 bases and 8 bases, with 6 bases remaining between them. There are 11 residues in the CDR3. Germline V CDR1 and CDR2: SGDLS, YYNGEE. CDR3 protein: CASSRTGELFF. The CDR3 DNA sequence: TGTGCCAGCAGCAGGACAGGGGAGCTGTTTTTT.

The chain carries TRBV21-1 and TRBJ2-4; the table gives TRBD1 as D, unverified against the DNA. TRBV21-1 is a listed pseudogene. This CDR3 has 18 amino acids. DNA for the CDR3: TGTGCCAGCAGCTGGTCCCGGGACAGGGTGGGTGGCAAAAACATTCAGTACTTC. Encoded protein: CASSWSRDRVGGKNIQYF.

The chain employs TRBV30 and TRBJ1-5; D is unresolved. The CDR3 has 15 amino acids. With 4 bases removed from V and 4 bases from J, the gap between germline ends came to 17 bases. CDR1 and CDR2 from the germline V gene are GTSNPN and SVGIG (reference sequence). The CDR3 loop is CAWKGWRERNQPQHF. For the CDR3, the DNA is TGTGCCTGGAAGGGCTGGAGGGAAAGAAATCAGCCCCAGCATTTT. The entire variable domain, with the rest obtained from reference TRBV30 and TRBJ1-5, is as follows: SQTIHQWPATLVQPVGSPLSLECTVEGTSNPNLYWYRQAAGRGLQLLFYSVGIGQISSEVPQNLSASRPQDRQFILSSKKLLLSDSGFYLCAWKGWRERNQPQHFGDGTRLSIL.

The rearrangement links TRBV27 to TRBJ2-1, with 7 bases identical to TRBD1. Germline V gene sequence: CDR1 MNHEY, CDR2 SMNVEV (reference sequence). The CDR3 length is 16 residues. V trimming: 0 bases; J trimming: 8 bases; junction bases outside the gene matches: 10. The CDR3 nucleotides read TGTGCCAGCAGTTTATCGGACAGGACTTTAGGCGATGAGCAGTTCTTC. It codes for CASSLSDRTLGDEQFF.

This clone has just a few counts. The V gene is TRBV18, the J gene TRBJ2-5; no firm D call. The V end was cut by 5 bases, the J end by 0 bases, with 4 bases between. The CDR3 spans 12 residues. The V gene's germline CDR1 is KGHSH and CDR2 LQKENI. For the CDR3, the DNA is TGTGCCAGCTCAAACAACCAAGAGACCCAGTACTTC. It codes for CASSNNQETQYF.

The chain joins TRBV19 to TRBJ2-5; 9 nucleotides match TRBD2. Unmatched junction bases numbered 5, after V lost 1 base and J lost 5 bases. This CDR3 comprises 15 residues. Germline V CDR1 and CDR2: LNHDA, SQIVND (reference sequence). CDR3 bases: TGTGCCAGTAGTATAGGAGCGGGGGGCCGGGAGACCCAGTACTTC. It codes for CASSIGAGGRETQYF.

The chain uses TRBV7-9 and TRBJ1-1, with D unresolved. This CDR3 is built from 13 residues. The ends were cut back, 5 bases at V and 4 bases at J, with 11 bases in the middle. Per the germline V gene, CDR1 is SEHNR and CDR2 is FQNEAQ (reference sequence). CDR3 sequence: CASSESRGTEAFF. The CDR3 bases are TGTGCCAGCAGCGAAAGTCGGGGCACTGAAGCTTTCTTT.

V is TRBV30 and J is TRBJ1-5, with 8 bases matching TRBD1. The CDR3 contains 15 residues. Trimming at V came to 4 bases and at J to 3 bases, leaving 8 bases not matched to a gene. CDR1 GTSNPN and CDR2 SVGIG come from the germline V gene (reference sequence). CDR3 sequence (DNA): TGTGCCTGGAAGGCGGACAGGGCTCTCAATCAGCCCCAGCATTTT. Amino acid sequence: CAWKADRALNQPQHF.

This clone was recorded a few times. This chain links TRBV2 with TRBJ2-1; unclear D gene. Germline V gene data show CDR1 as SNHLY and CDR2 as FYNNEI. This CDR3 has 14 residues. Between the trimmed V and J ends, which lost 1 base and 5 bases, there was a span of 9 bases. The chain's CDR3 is CASSEGARDNEQFF. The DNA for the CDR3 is TGTGCCAGCAGTGAAGGTGCTAGAGACAATGAGCAGTTCTTC.

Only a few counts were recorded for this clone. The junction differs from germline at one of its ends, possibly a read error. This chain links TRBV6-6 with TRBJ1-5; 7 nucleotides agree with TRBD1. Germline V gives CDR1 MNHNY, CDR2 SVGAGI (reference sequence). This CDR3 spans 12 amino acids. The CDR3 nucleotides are TGTGCCAGCAGCCCCCTCCGGGACAGATCTTTTTTT. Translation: CASSPLRDRSFF.

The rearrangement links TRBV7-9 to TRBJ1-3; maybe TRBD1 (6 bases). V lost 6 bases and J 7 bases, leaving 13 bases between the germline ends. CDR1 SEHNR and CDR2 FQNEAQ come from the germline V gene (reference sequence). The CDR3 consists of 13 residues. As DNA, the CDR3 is TGTGCCAGCAGACAGGGTGCCGGGAACACCATATATTTT. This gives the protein CASRQGAGNTIYF.

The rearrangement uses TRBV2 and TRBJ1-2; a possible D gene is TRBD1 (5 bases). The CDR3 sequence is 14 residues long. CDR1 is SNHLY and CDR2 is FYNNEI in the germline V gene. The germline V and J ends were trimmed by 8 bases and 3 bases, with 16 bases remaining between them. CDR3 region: CASRRKLGDYGYTF. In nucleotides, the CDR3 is TGTGCCAGCCGAAGGAAGTTAGGGGACTATGGCTACACCTTC.

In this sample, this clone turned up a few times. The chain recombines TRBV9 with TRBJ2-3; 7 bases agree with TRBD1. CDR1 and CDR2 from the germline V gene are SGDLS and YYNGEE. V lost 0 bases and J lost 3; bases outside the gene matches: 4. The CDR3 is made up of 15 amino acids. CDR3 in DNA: TGTGCCAGCAGCGTAGCCTCGGGACAGACAGATACGCAGTATTTT. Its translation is CASSVASGQTDTQYF.

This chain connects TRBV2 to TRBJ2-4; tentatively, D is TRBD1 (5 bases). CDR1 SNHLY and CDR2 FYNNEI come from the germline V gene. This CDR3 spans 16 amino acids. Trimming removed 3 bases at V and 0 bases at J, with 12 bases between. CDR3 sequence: CASSDDRNLAKNIQYF. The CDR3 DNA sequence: TGTGCCAGCAGTGACGACAGAAATCTAGCCAAAAACATTCAGTACTTC.

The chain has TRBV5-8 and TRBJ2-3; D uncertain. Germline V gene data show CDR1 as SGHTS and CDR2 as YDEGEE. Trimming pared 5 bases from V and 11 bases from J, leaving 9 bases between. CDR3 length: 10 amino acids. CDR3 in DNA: TGTGCCAGCAGACCCTCGGGGCAGTATTTT. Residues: CASRPSGQYF.

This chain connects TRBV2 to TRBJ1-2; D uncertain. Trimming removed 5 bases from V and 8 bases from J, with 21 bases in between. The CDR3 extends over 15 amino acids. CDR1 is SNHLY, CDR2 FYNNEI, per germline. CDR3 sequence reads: CASSPPWGGVRGYTF. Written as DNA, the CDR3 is TGTGCCAGCAGTCCCCCTTGGGGAGGCGTGCGGGGCTACACCTTC.

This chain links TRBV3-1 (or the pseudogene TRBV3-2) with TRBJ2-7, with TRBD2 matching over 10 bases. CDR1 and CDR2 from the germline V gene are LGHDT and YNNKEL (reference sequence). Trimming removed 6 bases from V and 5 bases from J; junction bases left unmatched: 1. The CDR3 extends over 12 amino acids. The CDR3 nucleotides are TGTGCCAGCAGGAGCGGGGGGGACGAGCAGTACTTC. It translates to CASRSGGDEQYF.

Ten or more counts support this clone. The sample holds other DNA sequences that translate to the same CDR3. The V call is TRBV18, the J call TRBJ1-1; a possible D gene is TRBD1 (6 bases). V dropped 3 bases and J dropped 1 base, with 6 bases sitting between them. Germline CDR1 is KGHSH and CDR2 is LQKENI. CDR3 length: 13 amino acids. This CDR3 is CASSPGQNTEAFF. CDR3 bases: TGTGCCAGCTCACCGGGACAGAACACTGAAGCTTTCTTT.

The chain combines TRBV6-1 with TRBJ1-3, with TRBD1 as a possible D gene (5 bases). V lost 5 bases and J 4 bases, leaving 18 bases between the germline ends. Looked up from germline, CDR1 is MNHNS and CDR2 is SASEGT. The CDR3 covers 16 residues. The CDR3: CASSKGQASGGNTIYF. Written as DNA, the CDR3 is TGTGCCAGCAGTAAAGGACAAGCATCGGGAGGAAACACCATATATTTT.